These 13 T cell receptor beta chains share one sample of origin, sequenced in a study of CD8+ T cells in alopecia areata. TCR sequencing used cDNA made by reverse transcription of extracted RNA. The method was immunoSEQ multiplex PCR; TCRdb's version includes in-frame clones alone and lacks a portion of them. Counted here are about 120,000 clones, about 60% occurring once; the ten biggest clones make up around 2.8%. Sequencing was carried out using CD4+ T cells sorted from blood. The receptors stem from a human donor in good health.

The chain carries TRBV5-1 and TRBJ2-1; 13 nucleotides match TRBD2. J gave up 5 bases and V 3 bases, and 2 bases lay outside the gene matches. Germline V gene data show CDR1 as SGHRS and CDR2 as YFSETQ. This CDR3 contains 15 residues. DNA for the CDR3: TGCGCCAGCAGCTCCGGACTAGCGGGGGACAATGAGCAGTTCTTC. Residues: CASSSGLAGDNEQFF.

Here the CDR3 DNA reads TGCGCCAGCAGCCAAGGGAGCTCAGGGCTCCAAGAGACCCAGTACTTC. Protein product: CASSQGSSGLQETQYF. The V gene is TRBV4-1, the J gene TRBJ2-5; D is possibly TRBD1 (5 bases). The ends were cut back, 1 base at V and 1 base at J, with 13 bases in the middle. The CDR3 consists of 16 residues. Germline V CDR1 and CDR2: MGHRA, YSYEKL.

This rearrangement joins TRBV29-1 to TRBJ2-3; D tentatively fits TRBD1 or TRBD2 (5 bases each). Germline V lookup: CDR1 SQVTM, CDR2 ANQGSEA. V dropped 6 bases and J dropped 2 bases, with 9 bases sitting between them. This CDR3 contains 12 residues. CDR3 sequence: CSVGDPTDTQYF. CDR3 DNA sequence: TGCAGCGTCGGGGACCCCACAGATACGCAGTATTTT.

This clone occurred a few times. The chain joins TRBV5-1 to TRBJ2-7, with D possibly being TRBD1 (7 bases). CDR1 and CDR2 (germline): SGHRS, YFSETQ. This CDR3 is 16 amino acids long. The germline V and J ends were trimmed by 4 bases and 0 bases, with 17 bases remaining between them. CDR3 region: CASSPGDSQSSYEQYF. The DNA for the CDR3 is TGCGCCAGCAGCCCGGGGGACAGCCAAAGCTCCTACGAGCAGTACTTC.

This chain connects TRBV7-3 to TRBJ2-3, with a weak D call TRBD2 (5 bases). Germline loops: CDR1 SGHTA, CDR2 FQGTGA. The length of the CDR3 is 16 residues. V lost 1 base and J lost 5, with 16 bases in between. The CDR3 region has the DNA TGTGCCAGCAGCTTAAAGTATGGAGGATTCCAAGATACGCAGTATTTT. Translation: CASSLKYGGFQDTQYF.

The genes are TRBV5-1 and TRBJ2-2; D assignment may be TRBD1 or TRBD2 (5 bases each). Deletions cut 5 bases from V and 1 base from J, with 9 bases between. CDR3 length: 14 amino acids. From germline, CDR1 is SGHRS and CDR2 YFSETQ. The CDR3 protein is CASRWDVNTGELFF. The CDR3 DNA reads TGCGCCAGCAGGTGGGACGTGAACACCGGGGAGCTGTTTTTT.

In this sample, this clone turned up once. The V call is TRBV30, the J call TRBJ2-4, with 9 bases matching TRBD1. Germline V gene data show CDR1 as GTSNPN and CDR2 as SVGIG (reference sequence). J was trimmed by 7 bases and V by 0 bases; bases with no gene match: 13. The CDR3 is 17 residues long. CDR3 sequence reads: CAWSVKSGTGKRNIQYF. CDR3 sequence (DNA): TGTGCCTGGAGTGTCAAATCCGGGACAGGGAAGCGTAACATTCAGTACTTC.

This chain joins TRBV5-1 and TRBJ2-7, with 10 bases fitting TRBD1. The length of the CDR3 is 16 residues. CDR1 and CDR2 from the germline V gene are SGHRS and YFSETQ. The J segment lost 4 bases and the V segment lost 0 bases, leaving 7 bases of the junction unmatched. The CDR3 is CASSLASGTGVYEQYF. CDR3 sequence (DNA): TGCGCCAGCAGCTTGGCCTCCGGGACAGGGGTGTACGAGCAGTACTTC.

This sequence joins TRBV27 and TRBJ2-7; 7 bases map to TRBD2. The germline CDR1 and CDR2 sequences are MNHEY and SMNVEV (reference sequence). With V trimmed by 6 bases and J by 1 base, 6 bases remained unmatched. The CDR3 length is 14 residues. CDR3 sequence: CASRRRGVSYEQYF. CDR3 nucleotide sequence: TGTGCCAGCAGGAGACGGGGGGTTTCCTACGAGCAGTACTTC.

Concerning this clone: The same CDR3 is also encoded by other DNA sequences in this sample. The chain uses TRBV5-1 and TRBJ2-7; D may be TRBD1 (5 bases). Germline V lookup: CDR1 SGHRS, CDR2 YFSETQ. Trimming pared 0 bases from V and 2 bases from J, leaving 6 bases between. This CDR3 is built from 13 residues. The CDR3 loop reads CASSLEGTYEQYF. CDR3 nucleotide sequence: TGCGCCAGCAGCTTGGAGGGGACCTACGAGCAGTACTTC.

Only a few counts were recorded for this clone. The genes are TRBV5-1 and TRBJ2-5, with D possibly matching TRBD1 (6 bases). Germline CDR1 reads SGHRS; CDR2 reads YFSETQ. The CDR3 loop spans 12 amino acids. V dropped 5 bases and J dropped 3 bases, with 8 bases sitting between them. The CDR3 DNA is TGCGCCAGCAGGGCAGGGGAAGAGACCCAGTACTTC. Translation gives CASRAGEETQYF.

Points on this clone: The limits of the CDR3 on the DNA are not certain, so only TCRdb's listed CDR3 is given. The rearrangement joins TRBV27 to TRBJ1-6. Termini included, the CDR3 measures 13 amino acids. Germline CDR1 and CDR2: MNHEY and SMNVEV (reference sequence). CDR3 protein: CAIPFGSDSPLHF.

The chain employs TRBV19 and TRBJ2-1; 8 bases fit TRBD1. Germline V gene data show CDR1 as LNHDA and CDR2 as SQIVND (reference sequence). The CDR3 has 13 residues. The ends lost 7 bases at V and 5 bases at J; junction bases unmatched: 4. The CDR3 reads CASTGQGNNEQFF. In DNA, the CDR3 is TGTGCCAGTACTGGACAGGGAAACAATGAGCAGTTCTTC.